This T cell receptor beta chain derives from a study of shared clonotypes between healthy human individuals. Study outcomes and limitations: Despite large depth, sorted-subset datasets appeared incompletely sequenced.

On this clone itself: What it recognizes is unknown.

V trimming: 4 bases; J trimming: 0 bases; junction bases outside the gene matches: 8. The germline CDR1 and CDR2 sequences are SEHNR and FQNEAQ (reference sequence). The CDR3 covers 16 residues. Donors comprised only Caucasian adults living in Nashville, Tennessee. As originally analysed: Filtering differed because ImmunoSEQ produced junction-only sequences that carried no quality scores. Assay: immunoSEQ multiplex PCR; the TCRdb copy retains only in-frame clones and omits some. Clonal size and the V and J genes are those of that table, whereas D and trimming came from the DNA. The sample contains under 2,500,000 clones, 90% to 97% of which appear only once.

This sequence originates from a man aged 18 to 30 in good health. The genes are TRBV7-9 and TRBJ2-7; 8 bases are a match to TRBD2. Sequenced sample: naive CD4+ T cells sorted from blood. The subset is: CD45RA+ positively selected. The CDR3 is CASSSLAGFSSYEQYF. For the CDR3, the DNA is TGTGCCAGCAGCTCATTAGCGGGATTTAGCTCCTACGAGCAGTACTTC.